The 31 T cell receptor beta chains presented below share a single source sample, sequenced in a study of T-cell memory formation after mild COVID-19. TCRdb itself ran the 5' RACE reads through MiXCR, one entry per CDR3 protein. The sample holds more than 250,000 distinct CDR3 sequences, about 17% seen once. Sequences were obtained from PBMCs or a T cell subset sorted from them (not recorded which). Receptors were obtained from a man aged 18 to 30 who had mild COVID-19 (a few samples of this study predate the infection). Cell type and time point are not known.

The chain has TRBV11-1 and TRBJ2-5; TRBD2 matches at 10 bases. With V trimmed by 0 bases and J by 5 bases, 6 bases remained unmatched. The CDR3 consists of 16 residues. Germline V gene sequence: CDR1 SGHAT, CDR2 FQDESV (reference sequence). CDR3 protein: CASSLAASGGGETQYF. The CDR3 DNA reads as TGTGCCAGCAGCTTAGCGGCTAGCGGGGGTGGCGAGACCCAGTACTTC. Supplemented by reference TRBV11-1 and TRBJ2-5, the full variable domain reads EAEVAQSPRYKITEKSQAVAFWCDPISGHATLYWYRQILGQGPELLVQFQDESVVDDSQLPKDRFSAERLKGVDSTLKIQPAELGDSAMYLCASSLAASGGGETQYFGPGTRLLVL.

This clonotype was seen more than once but under ten times. The gene calls are TRBV20-1 and TRBJ2-1, with 7 nucleotides matching TRBD1. Looked up from germline, CDR1 is DFQATT and CDR2 is SNEGSKA (reference sequence). J was trimmed by 7 bases and V by 0 bases; bases with no gene match: 6. The CDR3 spans 14 residues. The chain's CDR3 is CSAREWAGGNEQFF. The CDR3 nucleotides are TGCAGTGCTAGAGAGTGGGCAGGGGGTAATGAGCAGTTCTTC.

J is TRBJ2-1 and V is TRBV10-3; the match to TRBD2 covers 10 bases. Germline V lookup: CDR1 ENHRY, CDR2 SYGVKD. V trimming: 3 bases; J trimming: 6 bases; junction bases outside the gene matches: 5. The CDR3 consists of 15 residues. CDR3 coding DNA: TGTGCCATCAGTGACCTAGCGGGGGACGGCAATGAGCAGTTCTTC. It is translated as CAISDLAGDGNEQFF.

The CDR3 DNA sequence: TGTGCCAGCAACCACCCGGGAAGGGGCCACTATGGCTACACCTTC. Protein product: CASNHPGRGHYGYTF. The V gene is TRBV7-9, the J gene TRBJ1-2; possible D gene TRBD1, 5 bases. This CDR3 region has 15 residues. V was shortened by 7 bases and J by 3 bases, with 18 bases between the two germline ends. Germline loops: CDR1 SEHNR, CDR2 FQNEAQ (reference sequence).

This clonotype was observed a handful of times. This chain joins TRBV4-3 and TRBJ1-2; 9 nucleotides match TRBD1. The length of the CDR3 is 14 residues. V trimming: 1 base; J trimming: 8 bases; junction bases outside the gene matches: 5. Germline V gene lookup returns CDR1 LGHNA and CDR2 YSLEER. CDR3 sequence: CASSQVQGARGYTF. DNA for the CDR3: TGCGCCAGCAGCCAAGTACAGGGGGCTAGAGGCTACACCTTC.

A few counts support this clonotype. V and J are TRBV6-5 and TRBJ1-5; weak D call: TRBD1 (6 bases). The CDR3 length is 14 residues. Germline-derived CDR1 and CDR2 are MNHEY and SVGAGI. The V and J ends lost 6 bases and 4 bases respectively, with 13 bases between them. The CDR3 nucleotides are TGTGCCAGCAGGCGTGGGGGGCTGAATCAGCCCCAGCATTTT. The encoded protein is CASRRGGLNQPQHF.

The chain couples TRBV20-1 to TRBJ2-3; 8 bases are shared with TRBD1. This CDR3 spans 17 amino acids. V lost 3 bases, J lost 0 bases, and 11 bases stayed unmatched. Germline-derived CDR1 and CDR2 are DFQATT and SNEGSKA (reference sequence). CDR3 amino acids: CSARVSTGGTSTDTQYF. The CDR3 bases are TGCAGTGCTAGGGTCTCTACAGGGGGAACTAGCACAGATACGCAGTATTTT.

The genes are TRBV6-6 and TRBJ2-7; D might be TRBD1 (7 bases). Germline CDR1 reads MNHNY; CDR2 reads SVGAGI (reference sequence). V was cut by 4 bases and J by 5 bases, with 18 bases left in between. The CDR3 loop spans 15 amino acids. CDR3 coding DNA: TGTGCCAGCAGTTCCCCCAGCAGGGGGGTAAACGAGCAGTACTTC. This encodes CASSSPSRGVNEQYF.

The chain uses TRBV6-1 and TRBJ2-1; TRBD2 matches 7 bases. V dropped 2 bases and J dropped 8; count of bases not matched to a gene: 12. The CDR3 covers 16 residues. The germline V gene has CDR1 MNHNS and CDR2 SASEGT. CDR3 sequence: CASSEQWDGLGYEQFF. The CDR3 coding sequence is TGTGCCAGCAGTGAACAATGGGACGGACTAGGCTATGAGCAGTTCTTC.

This clonotype was seen a few times. In DNA form, the CDR3 reads TGCGCCAGCAGCCAAGACCGCGGAAGCACTGAAGCTTTCTTT. This codes for CASSQDRGSTEAFF. The chain recombines TRBV4-1 with TRBJ1-1; D remains ambiguous. Germline loops: CDR1 MGHRA, CDR2 YSYEKL. The germline V and J ends were trimmed by 0 bases and 4 bases, with 9 bases remaining between them. The CDR3 extends over 14 amino acids.

The chain combines TRBV29-1 with TRBJ2-5; D is perhaps TRBD1 or TRBD2 (7 bases each). The CDR3 is made up of 14 amino acids. Trimming took off 0 bases at V and 5 bases at J, with 13 bases between the two ends. The germline V gene has CDR1 SQVTM and CDR2 ANQGSEA. The CDR3 reads CSVEEAGGGETQYF. CDR3 coding DNA: TGCAGCGTTGAAGAGGCAGGGGGAGGGGAGACCCAGTACTTC. The variable domain in full, with the rest retrieved from reference TRBV29-1 and TRBJ2-5, is SAVISQKPSRDICQRGTSLTIQCQVDSQVTMMFWYRQQPGQSLTLIATANQGSEATYESGFVIDKFPISRPNLTFSTLTVSNMSPEDSSIYLCSVEEAGGGETQYFGPGTRLLVL.

This clonotype appeared a few times. The rearrangement links TRBV12-3 or TRBV12-4 to TRBJ2-1; 7 positions agree with TRBD2. The V and J ends lost 9 bases and 0 bases, in that order; junction bases with no gene match: 5. The CDR3 covers 14 residues. The CDR3 loop reads CASHPGGSYNEQFF. The CDR3 bases are TGTGCCAGTCACCCGGGGGGCTCCTACAATGAGCAGTTCTTC.

There are a few counts of this clonotype. V is TRBV29-1 and J is TRBJ1-4; unclear D gene. The CDR3 contains 13 residues. Germline V lookup: CDR1 SQVTM, CDR2 ANQGSEA. V shed 4 bases and J shed 7 bases, with 13 bases lying between them. CDR3 residues: CSVVGKRPEKLFF. CDR3 in DNA: TGCAGCGTTGTTGGCAAACGGCCTGAAAAACTGTTTTTT.

The table lists this clonotype with a few counts. J is TRBJ1-1 and V is TRBV6-5, with a tentative D call TRBD1 (6 bases). CDR1 and CDR2 (germline): MNHEY, SVGAGI. This CDR3 region has 15 residues. V shed 6 bases and J shed 0 bases, with 14 bases lying between them. The CDR3 region is CASSLSQGMNTEAFF. CDR3 bases: TGTGCCAGCAGCTTATCACAGGGAATGAACACTGAAGCTTTCTTT.

This clonotype was counted between two and nine times. The chain combines TRBV29-1 with TRBJ2-1, with D tentatively TRBD2 (5 bases). Germline CDR1 is SQVTM and CDR2 is ANQGSEA. The V gene lost 3 bases and the J gene lost 2 bases, with 11 bases spanning the gap. The CDR3 extends over 14 amino acids. Here the CDR3 reads CSVDRSGAYNEQFF. As DNA, the CDR3 is TGCAGCGTTGATAGGTCCGGGGCCTACAATGAGCAGTTCTTC.

V is TRBV21-1 and J is TRBJ1-1; the table names TRBD1, a call not compared with the DNA. TRBV21-1 represents a pseudogene. CDR3 length: 12 amino acids. The CDR3 DNA sequence: TGTGCCAGCAATAGACAGGGGAGTGAAGCTTTCTTT. Translated, it gives CASNRQGSEAFF.

CDR3 sequence (DNA): TGCGCCAGCAGCACAGGGGTAGGATACGAGCAGTACGTC. Translation gives CASSTGVGYEQYV. The chain joins TRBV4-1 to TRBJ2-7; 7 positions agree with TRBD1. Trimming took 5 bases from V and 4 from J; bases not matched to a gene: 5. Germline V gene data show CDR1 as MGHRA and CDR2 as YSYEKL. This CDR3 is 13 amino acids long.

This clonotype was seen more than once but under ten times. The chain has TRBV29-1 and TRBJ2-3; 11 bases fit TRBD1. The germline V gene encodes CDR1 SQVTM and CDR2 ANQGSEA. The CDR3 sequence is 19 residues long. Germline trimming cut 1 base from V and 1 base from J; bases unmatched to any gene: 13. Written as DNA, the CDR3 is TGCAGCGTTGAAGGCACCCGGGACAGGGGGACCCTTGGCACAGATACGCAGTATTTT. It translates to CSVEGTRDRGTLGTDTQYF.

J is TRBJ1-2 and V is TRBV4-1; D is unresolved. Germline V gene data show CDR1 as MGHRA and CDR2 as YSYEKL. Trimming removed 0 bases at V and 2 bases at J, with 10 bases between. CDR3 size: 15 residues. The CDR3 loop is CASSQEGRPNYGYTF. CDR3 coding DNA: TGCGCCAGCAGCCAAGAGGGCAGGCCCAACTATGGCTACACCTTC.

This clonotype came up a few times. This chain links TRBV19 with TRBJ1-5; TRBD1 agrees at 7 bases. V was pared by 3 bases and J by 4 bases, with 9 bases of the junction left unmatched. Germline lookup yields CDR1 LNHDA and CDR2 SQIVND (reference sequence). The CDR3 totals 16 residues. Written as DNA, the CDR3 is TGTGCCAGTAGTATCGCCGACAGGGTACGGAATCAGCCCCAGCATTTT. As protein: CASSIADRVRNQPQHF.

This clonotype was seen only a few times. This chain joins TRBV6-6 and TRBJ2-7; D is possibly TRBD1 (6 bases). This CDR3 has 15 residues. The V gene lost 6 bases and the J gene lost 5 bases, with 20 bases spanning the gap. Germline loops: CDR1 MNHNY, CDR2 SVGAGI (reference sequence). The CDR3 region has the DNA TGTGCCAGCAGGCCCCCGGGCTTAGGGGGAAACGAGCAGTACTTC. Residues: CASRPPGLGGNEQYF.

V is TRBV7-9 and J is TRBJ1-1; D is uncertain. V lost 5 bases and J 6 bases, leaving 10 bases between the germline ends. The length of the CDR3 is 12 residues. Germline CDR1 reads SEHNR; CDR2 reads FQNEAQ (reference sequence). The DNA of the CDR3 is TGTGCCAGCAGCAAGGATGGAGCTGAAGCTTTCTTT. Amino acid sequence: CASSKDGAEAFF.

This clonotype was observed a few times. V gene TRBV10-3 combines with J gene TRBJ1-3; the D is unclear. Germline V CDR1 and CDR2: ENHRY, SYGVKD. This CDR3 contains 13 residues. V lost 10 bases to trimming and J lost 7 bases, with 17 bases between them. DNA for the CDR3: TGTGCCACCCGCCCAAGAATCGGGAACACCATATATTTT. Its protein is CATRPRIGNTIYF.

The chain links TRBV18 to TRBJ2-1; TRBD2 matches at 9 bases. J lost 8 bases, V lost 0 bases, and 5 bases had no gene match. The CDR3 totals 15 residues. Germline V gives CDR1 KGHSH, CDR2 LQKENI. This CDR3 reads CASSPPGLATHEQFF. In DNA form, the CDR3 reads TGTGCCAGCTCACCACCGGGACTAGCTACCCATGAGCAGTTCTTC. Full variable domain (remainder filled in from reference TRBV18 and TRBJ2-1): NAGVMQNPRHLVRRRGQEARLRCSPMKGHSHVYWYRQLPEEGLKFMVYLQKENIIDESGMPKERFSAEFPKEGPSILRIQQVVRGDSAAYFCASSPPGLATHEQFFGPGTRLTVL.

In its sample, this clonotype was seen a few times. The V gene is TRBV6-1, the J gene TRBJ1-2; D remains unclear. The CDR3 length is 13 residues. V was trimmed by 4 bases and J by 6 bases, leaving 12 bases between them. Germline assignment: CDR1 MNHNS and CDR2 SASEGT. For the CDR3, the DNA is TGTGCCAGCAGTGTGGACCCTGCCAATGGCTACACCTTC. Amino acids: CASSVDPANGYTF.

In this sample, this clonotype turned up a few times. The chain couples TRBV2 to TRBJ1-2, with 7 bases identical to TRBD1. The CDR3 loop spans 13 amino acids. Trimming removed 6 bases from V and 6 bases from J; junction bases left unmatched: 7. The germline CDR1 and CDR2 sequences are SNHLY and FYNNEI. The CDR3 region has the DNA TGTGCCAGCAGGGTAGACAGGGAGCATGGCTACACCTTC. Protein sequence: CASRVDREHGYTF.

This clonotype turned up a few times. V is TRBV28 and J is TRBJ2-7; 8 bases map to TRBD1. Germline V lookup: CDR1 MDHEN, CDR2 SYDVKM. The V and J ends lost 6 bases and 6 bases, in that order; junction bases with no gene match: 13. The CDR3 consists of 15 residues. CDR3 protein: CASSPHGTGGSEQYV. CDR3 in DNA: TGTGCCAGCAGCCCCCACGGCACAGGGGGTTCCGAGCAGTACGTC.

This clonotype was seen at least ten times. The chain links TRBV7-2 to TRBJ1-4; tentative D call: TRBD1 (5 bases). Germline V lookup: CDR1 SGHTA, CDR2 FQGNSA. This CDR3 region has 16 residues. Trimming took 3 bases from V and 7 from J, leaving 18 bases between them. The CDR3: CASSFSFEQAREKLFF. CDR3 sequence (DNA): TGTGCCAGCAGCTTCTCTTTCGAACAGGCGCGTGAAAAACTGTTTTTT.

The rearrangement uses TRBV5-1 and TRBJ1-3; D is unresolved. V was shortened by 2 bases and J by 0 bases, with 12 bases between the two germline ends. CDR3 length: 16 residues. In germline, CDR1 is SGHRS, CDR2 YFSETQ. The CDR3 DNA is TGCGCCAGCAGCTTTGACCTCCGTACCTCTGGAAACACCATATATTTT. Protein: CASSFDLRTSGNTIYF.

This clonotype has only a few counts. This chain links TRBV7-2 with TRBJ1-1; D ambiguous. Trimming removed 5 bases at V and 1 base at J, with 11 bases between. This CDR3 spans 14 amino acids. The V gene's germline CDR1 is SGHTA and CDR2 FQGNSA. As DNA, the CDR3 is TGTGCCAGCAGCCCCAATGTGTGGAACACTGAAGCTTTCTTT. Translated, it gives CASSPNVWNTEAFF.

The rearrangement uses TRBV4-3 and TRBJ2-3; a possible D gene is TRBD2 (7 bases). CDR3 length: 16 amino acids. Per germline, CDR1 LGHNA and CDR2 YSLEER. Trimming took off 0 bases at V and 4 bases at J, with 14 bases between the two ends. CDR3 DNA: TGCGCCAGCAGCCAAGATCGAGGGGGGGGGGCAGATACGCAGTATTTT. It specifies CASSQDRGGGADTQYF.